In its sample, the clone carrying this T cell receptor (beta chain) was seen a few times. The antigen is not known. Germline values: CDR1 GTSNPN, CDR2 SVGIG (reference sequence). With 2 bases clipped from V and 2 bases from J, the junction kept 16 bases outside the gene matches. The CDR3 has 19 residues. Individual cDNA molecules received unique molecular identifiers in the library. TCRdb used MiXCR to reprocess the RACE reads, holding one entry per CDR3 protein. The sample contains 65,000 to 90,000 distinct CDR3 sequences, 6.5% to 8.5% of which appear only once. This sample was included in a study of human T cells and chemical hapten exposure. Overall study: Sensitization was performed using 2% DPC on an approximately 2 cm by approximately 2 cm upper inner arm skin site. Broader study findings: Relative to controls, expanded TCRs formed significantly more large CDR3 similarity clusters.

Specified time point: patch test 2, 6 weeks after DPC sensitization. As for treatment: therapeutic diphenylcyclopropenone sensitization with weekly scalp DPC. The receptor was derived from a woman in her 30s with alopecia areata. Some clones in this sample may be carry-over from other donors' samples. V is TRBV30 and J is TRBJ1-5; 9 nucleotides line up with TRBD1. This sample comprised whole blood, obtained in connection with sensitization to the hapten diphenylcyclopropenone (DPC). In DNA form, the CDR3 reads TGTGCCTGGAGTAAACCGCGGACAGGGGTTTCGGTTGGCAATCAGCCCCAGCATTTT. It encodes CAWSKPRTGVSVGNQPQHF.